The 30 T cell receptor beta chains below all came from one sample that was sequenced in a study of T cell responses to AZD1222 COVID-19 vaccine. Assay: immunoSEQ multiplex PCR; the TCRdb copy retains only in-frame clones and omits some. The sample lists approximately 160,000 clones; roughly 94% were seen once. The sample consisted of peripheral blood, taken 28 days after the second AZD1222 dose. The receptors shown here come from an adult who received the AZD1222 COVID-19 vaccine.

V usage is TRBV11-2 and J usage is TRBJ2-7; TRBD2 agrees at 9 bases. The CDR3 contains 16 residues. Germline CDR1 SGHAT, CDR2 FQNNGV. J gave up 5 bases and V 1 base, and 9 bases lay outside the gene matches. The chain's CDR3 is CASSLAGLAGPNEQYF. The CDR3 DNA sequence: TGTGCCAGCAGCTTAGCTGGCCTAGCGGGACCCAACGAGCAGTACTTC. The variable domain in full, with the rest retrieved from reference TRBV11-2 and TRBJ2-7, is EAGVAQSPRYKIIEKRQSVAFWCNPISGHATLYWYQQILGQGPKLLIQFQNNGVVDDSQLPKDRFSAERLKGVDSTLKIQPAKLEDSAVYLCASSLAGLAGPNEQYFGPGTRLTVT.

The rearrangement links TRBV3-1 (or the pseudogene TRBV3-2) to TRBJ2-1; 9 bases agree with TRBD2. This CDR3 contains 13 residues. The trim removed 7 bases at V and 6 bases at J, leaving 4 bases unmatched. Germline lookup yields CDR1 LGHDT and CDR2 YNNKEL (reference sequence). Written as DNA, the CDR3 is TGTGCCAGCACCGGACTAGCGCTCAATGAGCAGTTCTTC. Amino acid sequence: CASTGLALNEQFF.

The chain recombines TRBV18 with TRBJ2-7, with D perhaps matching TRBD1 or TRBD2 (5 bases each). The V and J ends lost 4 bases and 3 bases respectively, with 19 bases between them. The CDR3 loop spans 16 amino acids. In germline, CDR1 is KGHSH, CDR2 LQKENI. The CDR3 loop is CASSLTVPGTDYEQYF. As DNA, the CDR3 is TGTGCCAGCTCACTCACCGTTCCGGGGACGGACTACGAGCAGTACTTC.

Here the CDR3 DNA reads TGTGCCAGCAGCTTAGATCGGGGGGAAAAACTGTTTTTT. This sequence encodes CASSLDRGEKLFF. The chain links TRBV7-8 to TRBJ1-4; D might be TRBD1 (5 bases). Per the germline V gene, CDR1 is SGHVS and CDR2 is FQNEAQ. V was clipped by 1 base and J by 8 bases, with 8 bases between them. This CDR3 contains 13 residues.

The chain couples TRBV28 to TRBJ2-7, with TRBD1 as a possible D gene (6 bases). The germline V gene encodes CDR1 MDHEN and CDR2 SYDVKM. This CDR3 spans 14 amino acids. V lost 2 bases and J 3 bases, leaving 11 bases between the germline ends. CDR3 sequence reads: CASSLTGRGYEQYF. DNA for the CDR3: TGTGCCAGCAGTTTAACTGGCAGGGGCTACGAGCAGTACTTC.

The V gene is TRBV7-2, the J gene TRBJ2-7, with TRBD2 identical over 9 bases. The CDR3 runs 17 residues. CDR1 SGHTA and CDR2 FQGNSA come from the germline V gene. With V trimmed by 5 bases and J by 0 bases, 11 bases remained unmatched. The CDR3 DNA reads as TGTGCCAGCAGCCCCGTTTGGATAGCGGGAGACTCCTACGAGCAGTACTTC. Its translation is CASSPVWIAGDSYEQYF.

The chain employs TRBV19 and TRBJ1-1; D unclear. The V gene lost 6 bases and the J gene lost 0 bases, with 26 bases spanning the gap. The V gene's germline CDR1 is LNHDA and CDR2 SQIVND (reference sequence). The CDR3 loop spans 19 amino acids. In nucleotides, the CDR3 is TGTGCCAGTAGGGGAGTGACATCAGGAGGCTTATCCCTGAACACTGAAGCTTTCTTT. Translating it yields CASRGVTSGGLSLNTEAFF.

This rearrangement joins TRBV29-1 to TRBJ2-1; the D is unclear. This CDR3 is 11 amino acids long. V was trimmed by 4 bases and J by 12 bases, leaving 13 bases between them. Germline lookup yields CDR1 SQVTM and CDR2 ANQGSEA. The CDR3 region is CSVVGSPGQFF. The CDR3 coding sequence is TGCAGCGTTGTCGGGTCTCCCGGGCAGTTCTTC.

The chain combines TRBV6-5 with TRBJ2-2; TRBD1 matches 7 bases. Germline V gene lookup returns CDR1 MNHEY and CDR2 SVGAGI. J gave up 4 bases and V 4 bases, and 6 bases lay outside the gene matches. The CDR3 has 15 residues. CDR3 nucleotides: TGTGCCAGCAGTTCTACAGGGGTCGGCACCGGGGAGCTGTTTTTT. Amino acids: CASSSTGVGTGELFF.

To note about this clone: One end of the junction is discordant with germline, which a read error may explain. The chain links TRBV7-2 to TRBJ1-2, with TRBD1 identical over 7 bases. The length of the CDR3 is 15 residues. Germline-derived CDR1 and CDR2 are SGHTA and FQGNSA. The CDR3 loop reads CASRLGGQPSYGYTF. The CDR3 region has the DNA TGTGCCAGCAGATTAGGGGGACAGCCCTCCTATGGCTACACCTTC.

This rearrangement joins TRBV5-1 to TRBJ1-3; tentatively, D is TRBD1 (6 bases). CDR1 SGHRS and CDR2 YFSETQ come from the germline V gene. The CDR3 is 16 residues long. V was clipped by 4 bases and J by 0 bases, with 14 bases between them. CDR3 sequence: CASSTTGSGSGNTIYF. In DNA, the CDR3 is TGCGCCAGCAGCACCACAGGGTCGGGCTCTGGAAACACCATATATTTT.

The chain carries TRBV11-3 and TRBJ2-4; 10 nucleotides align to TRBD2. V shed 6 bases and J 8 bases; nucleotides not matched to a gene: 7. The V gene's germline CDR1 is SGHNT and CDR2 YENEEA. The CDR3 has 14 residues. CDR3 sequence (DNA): TGTGCCAGCAGTCCCTATCTAGCGGGGGACATTCAGTACTTC. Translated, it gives CASSPYLAGDIQYF.

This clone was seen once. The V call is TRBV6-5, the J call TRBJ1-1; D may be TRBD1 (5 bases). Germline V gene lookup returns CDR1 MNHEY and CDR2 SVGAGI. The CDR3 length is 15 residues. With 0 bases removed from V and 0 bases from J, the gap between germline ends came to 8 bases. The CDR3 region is CASSYSRGVNTEAFF. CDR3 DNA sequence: TGTGCCAGCAGTTACTCAAGGGGAGTGAACACTGAAGCTTTCTTT.

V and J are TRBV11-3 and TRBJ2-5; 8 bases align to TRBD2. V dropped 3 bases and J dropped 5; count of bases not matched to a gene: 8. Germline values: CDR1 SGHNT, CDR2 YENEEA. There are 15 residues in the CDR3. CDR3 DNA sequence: TGTGCCAGCAGCTTCACTAGCGGCCCCAGGGAGACCCAGTACTTC. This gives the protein CASSFTSGPRETQYF.

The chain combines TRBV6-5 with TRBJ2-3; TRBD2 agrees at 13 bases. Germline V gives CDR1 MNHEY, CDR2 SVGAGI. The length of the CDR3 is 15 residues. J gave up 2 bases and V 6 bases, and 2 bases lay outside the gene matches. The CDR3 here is CASRGLAGFTDTQYF. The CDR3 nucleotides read TGTGCCAGCAGGGGACTAGCGGGATTCACAGATACGCAGTATTTT.

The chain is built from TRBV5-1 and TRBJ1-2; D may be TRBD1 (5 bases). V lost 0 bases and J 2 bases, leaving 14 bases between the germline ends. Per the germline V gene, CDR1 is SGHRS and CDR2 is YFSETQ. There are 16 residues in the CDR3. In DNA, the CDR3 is TGCGCCAGCAGCTTGGTATCTGGGGCAGAGAACTATGGCTACACCTTC. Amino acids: CASSLVSGAENYGYTF.

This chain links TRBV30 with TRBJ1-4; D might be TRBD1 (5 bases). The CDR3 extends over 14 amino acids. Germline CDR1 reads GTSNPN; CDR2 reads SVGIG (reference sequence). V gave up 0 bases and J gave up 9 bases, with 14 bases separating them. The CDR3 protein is CAWSVLLGGKKLFF. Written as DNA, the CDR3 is TGTGCCTGGAGTGTACTTCTCGGGGGGAAAAAACTGTTTTTT.

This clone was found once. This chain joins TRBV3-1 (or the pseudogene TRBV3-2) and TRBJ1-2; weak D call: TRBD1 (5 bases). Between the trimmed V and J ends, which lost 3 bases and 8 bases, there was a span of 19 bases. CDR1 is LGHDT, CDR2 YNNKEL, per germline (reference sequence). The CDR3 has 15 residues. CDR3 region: CASSQAGIESKGYTF. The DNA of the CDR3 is TGTGCCAGCAGCCAGGCAGGGATCGAATCTAAGGGCTACACCTTC.

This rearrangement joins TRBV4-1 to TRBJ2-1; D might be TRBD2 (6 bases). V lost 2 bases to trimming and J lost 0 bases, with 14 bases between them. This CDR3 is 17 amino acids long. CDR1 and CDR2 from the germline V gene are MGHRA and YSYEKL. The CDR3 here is CASSQPGRTRSYNEQFF. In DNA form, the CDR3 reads TGCGCCAGCAGCCAACCAGGGAGGACACGCTCCTACAATGAGCAGTTCTTC.

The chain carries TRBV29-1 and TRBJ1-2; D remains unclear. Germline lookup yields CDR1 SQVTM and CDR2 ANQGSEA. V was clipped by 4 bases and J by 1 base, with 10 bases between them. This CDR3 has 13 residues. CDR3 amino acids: CSVGGHSNYGYTF. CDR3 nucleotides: TGCAGCGTTGGCGGCCACAGTAACTATGGCTACACCTTC.

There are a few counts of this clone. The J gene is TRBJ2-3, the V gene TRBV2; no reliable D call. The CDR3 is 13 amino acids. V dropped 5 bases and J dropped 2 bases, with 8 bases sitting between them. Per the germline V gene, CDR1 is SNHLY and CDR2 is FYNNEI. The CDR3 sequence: CASSSGFTDTQYF. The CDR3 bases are TGTGCCAGCAGTAGTGGGTTCACAGATACGCAGTATTTT.

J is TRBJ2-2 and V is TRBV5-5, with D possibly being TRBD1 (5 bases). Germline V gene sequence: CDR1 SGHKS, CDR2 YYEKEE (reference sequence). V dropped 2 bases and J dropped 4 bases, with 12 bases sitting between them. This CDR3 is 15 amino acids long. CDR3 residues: CASSFIREFTGELFF. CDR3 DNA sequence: TGTGCCAGCAGCTTTATCAGGGAATTCACCGGGGAGCTGTTTTTT.

The CDR3 DNA sequence: TGTGCCAGCAGCTTACAGGGGGCCCTAGACGAGCAGTACTTC. It encodes CASSLQGALDEQYF. V usage is TRBV7-9 and J usage is TRBJ2-7, with TRBD1 matching 8 bases. The CDR3 is 14 residues long. Germline V gene sequence: CDR1 SEHNR, CDR2 FQNEAQ (reference sequence). The J segment lost 5 bases and the V segment lost 2 bases, leaving 5 bases of the junction unmatched. The full variable domain, its missing parts supplied by reference TRBV7-9 and TRBJ2-7, is DTGVSQNPRHKITKRGQNVTFRCDPISEHNRLYWYRQTLGQGPEFLTYFQNEAQLEKSRLLSDRFSAERPKGSFSTLEIQRTEQGDSAMYLCASSLQGALDEQYFGPGTRLTVT.

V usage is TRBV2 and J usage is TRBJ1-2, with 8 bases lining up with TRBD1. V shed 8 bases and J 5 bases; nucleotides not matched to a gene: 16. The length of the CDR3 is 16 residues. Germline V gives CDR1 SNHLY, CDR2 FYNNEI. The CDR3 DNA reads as TGTGCCAGCTTAATTGACAGGGGTTTATTGGTTTATGGCTACACCTTC. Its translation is CASLIDRGLLVYGYTF.

The DNA for the CDR3 is TGTGCCAGTAGTACACGACAGGAATTCGAGCCCCAGCATTTT. Its translation: CASSTRQEFEPQHF. The chain is built from TRBV19 and TRBJ1-5; D perhaps matches TRBD1 (6 bases). The CDR3 loop spans 14 amino acids. The germline gives CDR1 LNHDA, CDR2 SQIVND (reference sequence). V was clipped by 4 bases and J by 8 bases, with 15 bases between them. Based on the CDR3 plus reference TRBV19 and TRBJ1-5, the full variable domain is DGGITQSPKYLFRKEGQNVTLSCEQNLNHDAMYWYRQDPGQGLRLIYYSQIVNDFQKGDIAEGYSVSREKKESFPLTVTSAQKNPTAFYLCASSTRQEFEPQHFGDGTRLSIL.

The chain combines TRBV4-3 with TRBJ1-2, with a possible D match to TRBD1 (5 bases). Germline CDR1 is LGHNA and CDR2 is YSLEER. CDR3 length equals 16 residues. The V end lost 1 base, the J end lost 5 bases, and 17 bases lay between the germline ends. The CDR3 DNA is TGCGCCAGCAGCCAAGTGCGGATTACAGGAAGATATGGCTACACCTTC. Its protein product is CASSQVRITGRYGYTF.

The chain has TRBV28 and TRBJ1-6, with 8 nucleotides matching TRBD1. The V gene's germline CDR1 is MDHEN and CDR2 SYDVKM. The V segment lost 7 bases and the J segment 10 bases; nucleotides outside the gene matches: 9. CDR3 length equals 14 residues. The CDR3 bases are TGTGCCAGCACCATGGACAGGGCGGGATCACCCCTCCACTTT. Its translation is CASTMDRAGSPLHF.

The CDR3 loop is CASSPRAGGPTDTQYF. The CDR3 DNA reads TGTGCCAGCTCACCACGAGCGGGAGGGCCCACAGATACGCAGTATTTT. The V gene is TRBV18, the J gene TRBJ2-3; 10 nucleotides line up with TRBD2. V was pared by 1 base and J by 2 bases, with 3 bases of the junction left unmatched. The CDR3 is 16 amino acids. The V gene's germline CDR1 is KGHSH and CDR2 LQKENI.

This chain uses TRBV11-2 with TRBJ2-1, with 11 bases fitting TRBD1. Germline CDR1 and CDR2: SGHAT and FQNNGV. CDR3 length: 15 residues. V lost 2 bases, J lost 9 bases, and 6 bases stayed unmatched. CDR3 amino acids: CASSLSDRGRAEQFF. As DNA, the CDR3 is TGTGCCAGCAGCTTATCGGACAGGGGGCGCGCTGAGCAGTTCTTC.

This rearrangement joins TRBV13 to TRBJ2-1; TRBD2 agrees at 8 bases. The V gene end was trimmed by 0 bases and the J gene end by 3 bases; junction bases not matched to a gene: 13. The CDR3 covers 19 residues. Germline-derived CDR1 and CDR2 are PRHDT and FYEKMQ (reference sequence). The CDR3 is CASSLGLEKLAGFYNEQFF. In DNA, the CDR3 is TGTGCCAGCAGCTTAGGCCTAGAGAAGCTAGCGGGTTTCTACAATGAGCAGTTCTTC. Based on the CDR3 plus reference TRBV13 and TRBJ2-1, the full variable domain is AAGVIQSPRHLIKEKRETATLKCYPIPRHDTVYWYQQGPGQDPQFLISFYEKMQSDKGSIPDRFSAQQFSDYHSELNMSSLELGDSALYFCASSLGLEKLAGFYNEQFFGPGTRLTVL.